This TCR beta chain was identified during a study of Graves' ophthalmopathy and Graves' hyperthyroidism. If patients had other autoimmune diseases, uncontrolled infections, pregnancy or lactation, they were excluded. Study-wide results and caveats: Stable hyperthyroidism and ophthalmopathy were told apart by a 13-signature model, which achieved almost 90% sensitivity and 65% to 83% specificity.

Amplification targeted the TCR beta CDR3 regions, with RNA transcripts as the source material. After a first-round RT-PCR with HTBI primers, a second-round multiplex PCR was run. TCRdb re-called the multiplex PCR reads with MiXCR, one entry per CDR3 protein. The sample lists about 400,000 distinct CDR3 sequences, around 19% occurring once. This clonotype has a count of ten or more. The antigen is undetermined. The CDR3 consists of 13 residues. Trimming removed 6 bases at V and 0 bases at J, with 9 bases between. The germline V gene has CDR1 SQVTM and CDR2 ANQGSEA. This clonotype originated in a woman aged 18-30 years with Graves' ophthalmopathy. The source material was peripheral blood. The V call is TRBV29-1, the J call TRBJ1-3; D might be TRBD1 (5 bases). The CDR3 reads CSVIQGSGNTIYF. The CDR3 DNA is TGCAGCGTCATTCAGGGCTCTGGAAACACCATATATTTT.